What follows describes a single T cell receptor beta chain. What antigen it recognizes has not been identified. No base quality values were provided; no much bigger clone lies one nucleotide off. This record comes from a study of T-cell reconstitution after alpha-beta-depleted transplantation in children (dated by TCRdb to 2016 to 2018). In terms of the full investigation: The study quantitatively tracked T-cell immune reconstitution after TCRalphabeta/CD19-depleted allogeneic hematopoietic cell transplantation in children using TCR repertoire profiling. What the authors observed across the whole study: The apparently early recovery of alphabetaT-cell counts about two months after transplant reportedly depended on only several hundred rapidly expanded clones that came from non-depleted graft cells. The frequencies of hyperexpanded clones fell over the following months, and after one year, T-cell counts and TCRbeta diversity were mostly attributed to newly produced T cells. In some patients, the high TCRbeta diversity seen at day 60 was put down to recipient T cells and intrathymic progenitors that had survived conditioning.

This specimen's treatment or condition label, per the study, means: allogeneic hematopoietic cell transplantation with graft depleted of TCRalphabeta T cells and CD19 B cells. The children who served as transplant recipients had been given grafts of TCRalphabeta/CD19-depleted allogeneic hematopoietic cells. The protocol used for the library was PCR. Instrument on record: Illumina HiSeq 2500. Molecular barcoding was employed in the preparation of TCR libraries, with unique molecular identifiers being used to normalize TCRbeta repertoire quantification. Using fastp trimming at Q25 and MiXCR clonotype assembly, TCRdb reanalyzed the public sequencing data and kept in-frame beta chains. Entries that share a CDR3 protein sequence are merged under the most common genes and DNA. The sample table shows approximately 500,000 distinct CDR3 sequences, and more than 20% are seen once. The ten largest account for 30% to 40% of the sample.

The TCR originated in a boy less than two years old with Wiskott-Aldrich syndrome, due to receive a stem cell transplant. Sequenced here: PBMCs, sampled before TCRalphabeta/CD19-depleted stem cell transplant.

The nucleotide sequence reads as follows: TGCGCCAGCAGCCAATTTCGGTTGACTAGCGGGGATCCAGATACGCAGTATTTT. Its coded protein is CASSQFRLTSGDPDTQYF. The sequence links TRBV4-1 to TRBJ2-3; 11 of the junction bases match TRBD2. CDR1 MGHRA and CDR2 YSYEKL were looked up in the germline V gene. The CDR3, from cysteine to phenylalanine, totals 18 residues. Solely the CDR3 DNA is kept, with 54 bases framed from the first base. Trimming takes 2 bases off V and 4 bases off J; junction bases not matched to a gene: 11.